Listed here is a single T cell receptor (beta chain). This entry comes from a study of T-cell reconstitution after alpha-beta-depleted transplantation in children. A TCRbeta library incorporating unique molecular identifiers was prepared. MiXCR, applied by TCRdb to the PCR reads, yields one record per CDR3 protein. The sample has 190,000 or so distinct CDR3 sequences, 14% to 15% seen once. CDR1 is SGHAT, CDR2 FQNNGV, per germline. V was pared by 6 bases and J by 0 bases, with 7 bases of the junction left unmatched. The CDR3 consists of 17 residues. This receptor was identified in a human donor who donated a stem cell graft to a child with acute lymphoblastic leukemia. This sequence joins TRBV11-2 and TRBJ2-2, with 10 bases matching TRBD2. The starting material was PBMCs from the stem cell graft donor, obtained from the stem cell graft. The CDR3 DNA follows: TGTGCCAGCAGATTACTAGCGGGACAAGCGAACACCGGGGAGCTGTTTTTT. This encodes CASRLLAGQANTGELFF. Together with reference TRBV11-2 and TRBJ2-2, the CDR3 gives the full variable domain: EAGVAQSPRYKIIEKRQSVAFWCNPISGHATLYWYQQILGQGPKLLIQFQNNGVVDDSQLPKDRFSAERLKGVDSTLKIQPAKLEDSAVYLCASRLLAGQANTGELFFGEGSRLTVL.